This T cell receptor (beta chain) was obtained from a study of blood T cells in healthy people across ages. Study as a whole: Capture via template switching afforded approximately one barcoded beta molecule per two T cells.

With regard to this clonotype: Its cognate antigen is unknown.

Each sample gave at least 6.5 million isolated PBMCs. CDR3 size: 12 residues. Deletions cut 2 bases from V and 4 bases from J, with 5 bases between. Germline CDR1 KGHSH, CDR2 LQKENI. A sample-barcoded 5' primer and a J-beta primer mix were used in a second PCR of roughly 6 to 11 cycles. Per-sample output comprised a minimum of 2.5 million paired-end reads containing CDR3. In TCRdb, the 5' RACE reads were re-called with MiXCR into one record per CDR3 protein. The sample includes 1.5 million to 2 million distinct CDR3 sequences, 25% to 30% of them seen just once. Study results and caveats: Measured against age, TCR beta diversity per million T cells decreased in a roughly linear manner.

V gene TRBV18 combines with J gene TRBJ1-1; TRBD1 is a possible D gene (5 bases). Sample: blood. The clonotype comes from a woman in her 30s in good health. CDR3 amino acids: CASSPGTTEAFF. CDR3 DNA: TGTGCCAGCTCACCAGGGACCACTGAAGCTTTCTTT. Complete variable domain (other parts from reference TRBV18 and TRBJ1-1): NAGVMQNPRHLVRRRGQEARLRCSPMKGHSHVYWYRQLPEEGLKFMVYLQKENIIDESGMPKERFSAEFPKEGPSILRIQQVVRGDSAAYFCASSPGTTEAFFGQGTRLTVV.